The 32 T cell receptor beta chains listed next were all sequenced from one sample in a study of spatial heterogeneity in lung cancer. One entry per CDR3 protein results from TCRdb running MiXCR on the 5' RACE reads. The data hold around 110,000 distinct CDR3 sequences, with 9% to 15% observed a single time. This sample's time point: blood at routine non-recurrence follow-up after resection. In each case, whole RNA from tumor, nontumor lung or frozen PBMC was sequenced unsorted. The sample consisted of PBMCs, taken at follow-up. The receptors derive from a male donor with early-stage non-small cell lung cancer.

In its sample, this clonotype was seen many times. The chain links TRBV6-4 to TRBJ1-1; TRBD1 is a possible D gene (5 bases). CDR3 length equals 16 residues. CDR1 and CDR2 (germline): MRHNA, SNTAGT. V lost 6 bases, J lost 1 base, and 18 bases lay in between. CDR3 residues: CASSRTGGMANTEAFF. Written as DNA, the CDR3 is TGTGCCAGCAGCCGGACGGGGGGTATGGCGAACACTGAAGCTTTCTTT.

This clonotype was seen a handful of times. The chain couples TRBV3-1 to TRBJ1-2, with no clear D. The CDR3 spans 13 residues. V was cut by 4 bases and J by 7 bases, with 13 bases left in between. Per germline, CDR1 LGHDT and CDR2 YNNKEL (reference sequence). The CDR3 sequence: CASSPLGLGGYTF. DNA of the CDR3: TGTGCCAGCAGCCCCCTGGGGTTGGGTGGCTACACCTTC. The full variable domain, its missing parts supplied by reference TRBV3-1 and TRBJ1-2, is DTAVSQTPKYLVTQMGNDKSIKCEQNLGHDTMYWYKQDSKKFLKIMFSYNNKELIINETVPNRFSPKSPDKAHLNLHINSLELGDSAVYFCASSPLGLGGYTFGSGTRLTVV.

This clonotype has at least ten counts. The chain combines TRBV7-2 with TRBJ1-4; 7 bases match TRBD1. V was clipped by 5 bases and J by 7 bases; unmatched bases: 4. Germline CDR1 SGHTA, CDR2 FQGNSA. CDR3 size: 13 residues. The CDR3 coding sequence is TGTGCCAGCAGCCAACAGGGGCGTGAAAAACTGTTTTTT. Its protein product is CASSQQGREKLFF.

J is TRBJ2-7 and V is TRBV21-1. TRBV21-1 is a pseudogene locus. The CDR3 loop spans 15 amino acids. The CDR3 reads CASSLQRRGSYEQYF. Written as DNA, the CDR3 is TGTGCCAGCAGCTTACAGCGGAGGGGCTCCTACGAGCAGTACTTC.

This clonotype turned up a few times. The V and J genes are TRBV5-5 and TRBJ1-2, with 8 bases identical to TRBD1. With 4 bases clipped from V and 11 bases from J, the junction kept 13 bases outside the gene matches. CDR1 is SGHKS and CDR2 is YYEKEE in the germline V gene (reference sequence). This CDR3 has 14 residues. The CDR3 bases are TGTGCCAGCAGCCAAGGGACAGGCGGTGAATATTACACCTTC. Amino acids: CASSQGTGGEYYTF.

The rearrangement joins TRBV18 to TRBJ1-4; D unresolved. V gave up 2 bases and J gave up 0 bases, with 10 bases separating them. CDR1 and CDR2 (germline): KGHSH, LQKENI. The CDR3 has 16 residues. The CDR3 is CASSPDGTSTNEKLFF. The CDR3 DNA is TGTGCCAGCTCACCAGACGGAACCTCAACTAATGAAAAACTGTTTTTT.

This clonotype was counted a few times. The gene calls are TRBV10-3 and TRBJ2-1; TRBD2 aligns across 10 bases. V lost 5 bases to trimming and J lost 4 bases; unmatched junction nucleotides: 5. Per germline, CDR1 ENHRY and CDR2 SYGVKD. The CDR3 has 15 residues. The CDR3 sequence is CAISSGLAVYNEQFF. The CDR3 DNA is TGTGCCATCAGTTCAGGACTAGCGGTTTACAATGAGCAGTTCTTC.

This clonotype appeared many times. V and J are TRBV29-1 and TRBJ1-2, with D unclear. Trimming took 4 bases from V and 0 from J, leaving 3 bases between them. Germline values: CDR1 SQVTM, CDR2 ANQGSEA. This CDR3 contains 11 residues. This CDR3 is CSVVANYGYTF. The CDR3 region has the DNA TGCAGCGTTGTTGCTAACTATGGCTACACCTTC.

The J gene is TRBJ2-5, the V gene TRBV7-2; D tentatively reads TRBD1 or TRBD2 (5 bases each). The CDR3 is made up of 15 amino acids. V was clipped by 6 bases and J by 5 bases, with 19 bases between them. Looked up from germline, CDR1 is SGHTA and CDR2 is FQGNSA. The CDR3 region is CASRYRDGGSETQYF. The CDR3, as DNA: TGTGCCAGCAGGTACCGGGACGGTGGCTCTGAGACCCAGTACTTC. The complete variable domain, with remaining parts taken from reference TRBV7-2 and TRBJ2-5, reads GAGVSQSPSNKVTEKGKDVELRCDPISGHTALYWYRQSLGQGLEFLIYFQGNSAPDKSGLPSDRFSAERTGGSVSTLTIQRTQQEDSAVYLCASRYRDGGSETQYFGPGTRLLVL.

This clonotype was found many times. The chain couples TRBV7-2 to TRBJ2-3; possible D gene TRBD1, 5 bases. Germline CDR1 reads SGHTA; CDR2 reads FQGNSA. The CDR3 is made up of 13 amino acids. Trimming took 6 bases from V and 4 from J, leaving 11 bases between them. In DNA, the CDR3 is TGTGCCAGCAGACAAGACAGTCCAGATACGCAGTATTTT. Its translation is CASRQDSPDTQYF.

This clonotype appeared many times. The CDR3 coding sequence is TGCGCCAGCAGCCAATCTTGGGTTAGCACAGATACGCAGTATTTT. Translated: CASSQSWVSTDTQYF. The gene calls are TRBV4-1 and TRBJ2-3; D uncertain. The CDR3 sequence is 15 residues long. Between the trimmed V and J ends, which lost 2 bases and 0 bases, there was a span of 9 bases. Germline assignment: CDR1 MGHRA and CDR2 YSYEKL.

In this sample, this clonotype turned up many times. The CDR3 protein is CASSLERGNYGYTF. The DNA for the CDR3 is TGTGCCAGCAGCTTGGAGCGGGGGAACTATGGCTACACCTTC. The V gene is TRBV5-6, the J gene TRBJ1-2; the D gene is possibly TRBD1 (5 bases). This CDR3 has 14 amino acids. Trimming removed 0 bases from V and 2 bases from J, with 8 bases in between. Germline assignment: CDR1 SGHDT and CDR2 YYEEEE.

This clonotype was recorded a few times. V gene TRBV12-2 combines with J gene TRBJ2-7. TRBV12-2 is a listed pseudogene. The CDR3 length is 11 residues. CDR3: CASRLVKEQYF. The CDR3 bases are TGTGCAAGTCGCTTAGTGAAGGAGCAGTACTTC.

The table lists this clonotype with a few counts. The chain carries TRBV6-6 and TRBJ1-2, with D unclear. The CDR3 loop spans 11 amino acids. V was cut by 8 bases and J by 8 bases, with 12 bases left in between. Per germline, CDR1 MNHNY and CDR2 SVGAGI (reference sequence). Here the CDR3 reads CASFRNSGYTF. The CDR3, as DNA: TGTGCCAGCTTTAGGAACTCGGGCTACACCTTC.

J is TRBJ1-1 and V is TRBV18; no reliable D call. Germline assignment: CDR1 KGHSH and CDR2 LQKENI. The CDR3 is 14 residues long. V was pared by 5 bases and J by 1 base, with 11 bases between. The CDR3 DNA reads as TGTGCCAGCTCATCCCCCCCTCCGAACACTGAAGCTTTCTTT. It yields the protein CASSSPPPNTEAFF. Filled out from reference TRBV18 and TRBJ1-1, the complete variable domain reads NAGVMQNPRHLVRRRGQEARLRCSPMKGHSHVYWYRQLPEEGLKFMVYLQKENIIDESGMPKERFSAEFPKEGPSILRIQQVVRGDSAAYFCASSSPPPNTEAFFGQGTRLTVV.

This clonotype has a handful of counts. V gene TRBV7-2 combines with J gene TRBJ1-4; 7 nucleotides match TRBD1. The length of the CDR3 is 16 residues. The ends lost 3 bases at V and 4 bases at J; junction bases unmatched: 8. Germline CDR1 reads SGHTA; CDR2 reads FQGNSA. CDR3 sequence (DNA): TGTGCCAGCAGCTTGGGGCCGGGACAGTATAATGAAAAACTGTTTTTT. Translation: CASSLGPGQYNEKLFF. Supplemented by reference TRBV7-2 and TRBJ1-4, the full variable domain reads GAGVSQSPSNKVTEKGKDVELRCDPISGHTALYWYRQSLGQGLEFLIYFQGNSAPDKSGLPSDRFSAERTGGSVSTLTIQRTQQEDSAVYLCASSLGPGQYNEKLFFGSGTQLSVL.

The genes are TRBV11-2 and TRBJ2-3; no clear D. V lost 5 bases to trimming and J lost 1 base, with 16 bases between them. Germline CDR1 and CDR2: SGHAT and FQNNGV. The CDR3 extends over 16 amino acids. The chain's CDR3 is CASSRLGNPGTDTQYF. CDR3 DNA: TGTGCCAGCAGCCGCTTAGGAAACCCGGGCACAGATACGCAGTATTTT.

This clonotype turned up a few times. This rearrangement joins TRBV28 to TRBJ1-1; D remains ambiguous. V was clipped by 7 bases and J by 1 base, with 10 bases between them. The CDR3 totals 13 residues. The germline CDR1 and CDR2 sequences are MDHEN and SYDVKM. The CDR3 DNA follows: TGTGCCAGCACTACAGCGTCGAACACTGAAGCTTTCTTT. Its protein is CASTTASNTEAFF.

V gene TRBV6-5 combines with J gene TRBJ1-5; 9 bases line up with TRBD1. The germline CDR1 and CDR2 sequences are MNHEY and SVGAGI. Losses at the gene ends were 0 bases for V and 3 bases for J; bases not matched to a gene: 3. The CDR3 totals 16 residues. CDR3 in DNA: TGTGCCAGCAGTTACTCCGGGACAGGGAACAATCAGCCCCAGCATTTT. Protein product: CASSYSGTGNNQPQHF.

This clonotype showed up many times. This rearrangement joins TRBV20-1 to TRBJ2-7; no firm D call. Germline CDR1 reads DFQATT; CDR2 reads SNEGSKA (reference sequence). V was cut by 0 bases and J by 5 bases, with 11 bases left in between. The CDR3 length is 13 residues. Written as DNA, the CDR3 is TGCAGTGCTAGAGAAGGTTTCTGGAACGAGCAGTACTTC. Protein: CSAREGFWNEQYF.

The table lists this clonotype with a few counts. V and J are TRBV3-2 and TRBJ2-7; the table gives TRBD2 as D, unverified against the DNA. TRBV3-2 is recorded as a pseudogene. The CDR3 runs to 16 residues. CDR3 sequence (DNA): TGTGCCAGCAGCCAAGACGCGGGAGGGGGCCTCGACGAGCAGTACTTC. Translation: CASSQDAGGGLDEQYF.

The rearrangement uses TRBV29-1 and TRBJ2-7, with TRBD1 as a possible D gene (6 bases). Germline V gene sequence: CDR1 SQVTM, CDR2 ANQGSEA. The CDR3 is made up of 12 amino acids. Trimming cost V 6 bases and J 2 bases, with 11 bases left between them. The CDR3 reads CSVKQGPYEQYF. The DNA for the CDR3 is TGCAGCGTCAAACAGGGCCCCTACGAGCAGTACTTC.

This clonotype was seen a handful of times. The chain uses TRBV12-3 or TRBV12-4 and TRBJ1-2; weak D call: TRBD1 (6 bases). This CDR3 contains 15 residues. V lost 3 bases and J 3 bases, leaving 14 bases between the germline ends. CDR3 coding DNA: TGTGCCAGCAGTTTGGACGGGACAAACGACTATGGCTACACCTTC. This gives the protein CASSLDGTNDYGYTF.

This clonotype came up many times. The rearrangement uses TRBV7-9 and TRBJ1-4, with 8 bases aligning to TRBD1. The J segment lost 5 bases and the V segment lost 3 bases, leaving 5 bases of the junction unmatched. Germline V lookup: CDR1 SEHNR, CDR2 FQNEAQ (reference sequence). This CDR3 is built from 15 residues. The CDR3 is CASSFRQGRNEKLFF. The DNA for the CDR3 is TGTGCCAGCAGCTTCCGACAGGGGCGGAATGAAAAACTGTTTTTT.

This clonotype was observed a few times. The genes are TRBV10-3 and TRBJ1-3; D is perhaps TRBD1 (6 bases). The CDR3 has 15 residues. Germline V CDR1 and CDR2: ENHRY, SYGVKD. V was clipped by 6 bases and J by 0 bases, with 12 bases between them. Here the CDR3 DNA reads TGTGCCATCAGAGCCACAGGGACCTCTGGAAACACCATATATTTT. Protein: CAIRATGTSGNTIYF.

About this clonotype: A read error may be the cause here, since a much bigger clone is one base away. This rearrangement joins TRBV6-5 to TRBJ1-6; 7 bases line up with TRBD1. The CDR3 loop spans 14 amino acids. Germline V lookup: CDR1 MNHEY, CDR2 SVGAGI. The CDR3 is CVSSYKQGSSPLHF. CDR3 bases: TGTGTCAGCAGTTACAAACAGGGGAGTTCACCCCTCCACTTT.

There are a few counts of this clonotype. This chain connects TRBV9 to TRBJ2-1; 9 bases are a match to TRBD2. The CDR3 consists of 14 residues. The V and J ends lost 0 bases and 12 bases, in that order; junction bases with no gene match: 7. The V gene's germline CDR1 is SGDLS and CDR2 YYNGEE. This CDR3 reads CASSVVERGDRQFF. The CDR3, as DNA: TGTGCCAGCAGCGTAGTGGAGCGGGGGGACCGGCAGTTCTTC. Drawing the rest from reference TRBV9 and TRBJ2-1, the complete variable domain is DSGVTQTPKHLITATGQRVTLRCSPRSGDLSVYWYQQSLDQGLQFLIQYYNGEERAKGNILERFSAQQFPDLHSELNLSSLELGDSALYFCASSVVERGDRQFFGPGTRLTVL.

As concerns this clonotype: Since a much larger clone is just one base distant, this may be a read error. CDR3 coding DNA: TGTGCCAGCAGCCTCGGACTAGCGGGGGAAACCTACGGGCAGTACTTC. Its protein product is CASSLGLAGETYGQYF. This chain connects TRBV14 to TRBJ2-7, with 13 nucleotides matching TRBD2. CDR3 length: 16 residues. The V gene's germline CDR1 is SGHDN and CDR2 FVKESK.

This clonotype has only one observation. This rearrangement joins TRBV12-3 or TRBV12-4 to TRBJ1-3; unclear D gene. CDR3 length: 13 amino acids. Trimming left V 9 bases short and J 0 bases short, with 9 bases between. This CDR3 reads CASLRSSGNTIYF. The CDR3 bases are TGTGCCAGTTTGCGCAGCTCTGGAAACACCATATATTTT.

In its sample, this clonotype was seen many times. The genes are TRBV14 and TRBJ1-1; D unresolved. CDR1 is SGHDN and CDR2 is FVKESK in the germline V gene. This CDR3 region has 15 residues. The V and J ends lost 3 bases and 0 bases respectively, with 11 bases between them. CDR3 region: CASSHSGKMNTEAFF. Written as DNA, the CDR3 is TGTGCCAGCAGCCACTCGGGAAAGATGAACACTGAAGCTTTCTTT.

This clonotype was recorded many times. V and J are TRBV20-1 and TRBJ2-7, with 7 bases that match TRBD1. CDR3 size: 12 residues. V was clipped by 5 bases and J by 3 bases; unmatched bases: 4. CDR1 DFQATT and CDR2 SNEGSKA come from the germline V gene (reference sequence). Here the CDR3 DNA reads TGCAGTGCTTCGGGACAGTTCTACGAGCAGTACTTC. Encoded protein: CSASGQFYEQYF.

V is TRBV20-1 and J is TRBJ2-7, with 16 bases lining up with TRBD2. Losses at the gene ends were 3 bases for V and 7 bases for J; bases not matched to a gene: 3. Germline V gene sequence: CDR1 DFQATT, CDR2 SNEGSKA (reference sequence). The CDR3 totals 14 residues. For the CDR3, the DNA is TGCAGTGCTAGGGGACTAGCGGGGGGGCAAGAGCAGTACTTC. Translating gives CSARGLAGGQEQYF.